These T cell receptor beta chains were read from a single sample in a study of blood T cell repertoires in COVID-19. Some clones are missing from TCRdb's copy, which holds only in-frame ones; the method was immunoSEQ multiplex PCR. The sample yields fewer than 150,000 clones, around 76% seen once. The sequenced sample consisted of peripheral blood. All receptors derive from a man aged 70 or older with acute or convalescent COVID-19. Both conserved end residues are part of each CDR3. A D gene is named only where the DNA matches it firmly. Clone size is not always given. Where it is, it says once, few, many or a class for expanded clones.

CDR3: CASSRQSSGRNSPLHF
DNA: TGTGCCAGCAGCCGACAGTCGTCAGGGCGTAATTCACCCCTCCACTTT
size: NA
J: TRBJ1-6
V: TRBV3-1/TRBV3-2
D: NA
length: 16

CDR3: CASSPRTPGRADTQYF
DNA: TGTGCCAGCAGCCCGCGGACACCCGGTCGAGCAGATACGCAGTATTTT
size: NA
J: TRBJ2-3
V: TRBV7-2
D: NA
length: 16

CDR3: CASSDRDTANYGYTF
DNA: TGCGCCAGCAGCGACCGGGACACAGCTAACTATGGCTACACCTTC
size: NA
J: TRBJ1-2
V: TRBV4-1
D: NA
length: 15

CDR3: CASSFRANYGYTF
DNA: TGTGCCAGCAGCTTCCGTGCTAACTATGGCTACACCTTC
size: NA
J: TRBJ1-2
V: TRBV11-1
D: NA
length: 13

CDR3: CASSLRTGAYEQYF
DNA: TGTGCCAGTAGTTTACGGACAGGGGCCTACGAGCAGTACTTC
size: NA
J: TRBJ2-7
V: TRBV19
D: TRBD1
length: 14

CDR3: CASSRVARGDYGYTF
DNA: TGCGCCAGCAGCCGGGTCGCCCGGGGGGACTATGGCTACACCTTC
size: NA
J: TRBJ1-2
V: TRBV4-1
D: NA
length: 15

CDR3: CATSVESRGTEAFF
DNA: TGTGCCACCAGCGTCGAGTCCCGGGGCACTGAAGCTTTCTTT
size: few
J: TRBJ1-1
V: TRBV15
D: NA
length: 14

CDR3: CASSLEGVYGYTF
DNA: TGTGCCAGCAGTTTAGAAGGGGTTTATGGCTACACCTTC
size: NA
J: TRBJ1-2
V: TRBV12-3/TRBV12-4
D: NA
length: 13

CDR3: CASSLTGTGNNEKLFF
DNA: TGTGCCAGCAGCTTGACCGGGACAGGGAATAATGAAAAACTGTTTTTT
size: NA
J: TRBJ1-4
V: TRBV11-3
D: TRBD1
length: 16

CDR3: CASSLGNGRIHQPQHF
DNA: TGTGCCAGCAGCTTAGGAAACGGCAGGATCCATCAGCCCCAGCATTTT
size: NA
J: TRBJ1-5
V: TRBV7-2
D: NA
length: 16

CDR3: CAWGQSNYGYTF
DNA: TGTGCCTGGGGACAGTCTAACTATGGCTACACCTTC
size: few
J: TRBJ1-2
V: TRBV30
D: NA
length: 12

CDR3: CASSLQGSNQPQHF
DNA: TGCGCCAGCAGCTTACAGGGGAGCAATCAGCCCCAGCATTTT
size: NA
J: TRBJ1-5
V: TRBV5-1
D: TRBD1
length: 14

CDR3: CASSQEGTGKGKAKNIQYF
DNA: TGCGCCAGCAGCCAAGAAGGGACAGGGAAAGGGAAAGCCAAAAACATTCAGTACTTC
size: few
J: TRBJ2-4
V: TRBV4-3
D: TRBD1
length: 19